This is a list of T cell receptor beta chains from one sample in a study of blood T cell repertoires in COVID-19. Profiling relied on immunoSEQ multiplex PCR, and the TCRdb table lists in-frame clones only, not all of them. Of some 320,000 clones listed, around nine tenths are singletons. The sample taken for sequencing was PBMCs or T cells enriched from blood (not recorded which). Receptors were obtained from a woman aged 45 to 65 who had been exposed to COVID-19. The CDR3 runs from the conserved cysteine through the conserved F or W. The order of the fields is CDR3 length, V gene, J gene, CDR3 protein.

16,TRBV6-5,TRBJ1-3,CASSYSGQGTGNTIYF
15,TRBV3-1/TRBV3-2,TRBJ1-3,CASSGTFWAGNTIYF
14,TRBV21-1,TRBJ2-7,CASSKGQGKSEQYF
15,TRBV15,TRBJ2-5,CATSRDPVLEVTQYF
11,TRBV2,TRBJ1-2,CASTLGQGYTF
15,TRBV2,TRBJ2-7,CASSERRTGVYEQYF
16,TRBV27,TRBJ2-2,CASSYLTGGNTGELFF
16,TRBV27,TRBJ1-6,CASSPTAGGGNSPLHF
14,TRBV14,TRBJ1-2,CASSRSGTGSGYTF
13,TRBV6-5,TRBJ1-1,CASRMGVNTEAFF
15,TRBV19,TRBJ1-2,CASSYRDRETYGYTF
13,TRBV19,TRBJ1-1,CASSISPLTEAFF
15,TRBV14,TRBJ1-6,CASSQVAGEHSPLHF
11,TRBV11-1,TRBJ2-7,CASSSGDEQYF
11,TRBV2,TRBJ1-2,CASGTGGGYTF
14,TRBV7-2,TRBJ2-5,CASRPGGGRETQYF
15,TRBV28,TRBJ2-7,CASIPQWTASYEQYF
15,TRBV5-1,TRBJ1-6,CASSKRTGDNSPLHF
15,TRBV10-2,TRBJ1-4,CASSDYGAENEKLFF
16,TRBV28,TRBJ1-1,CASRSDRGTMNTEAFF
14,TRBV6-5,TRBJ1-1,CASSTGSIGTEAFF
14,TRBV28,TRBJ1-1,CASSLLTVNTEAFF
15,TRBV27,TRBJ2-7,CASSLIAGASYEQYF
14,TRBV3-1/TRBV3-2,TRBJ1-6,CASSNPGVNSPLHF
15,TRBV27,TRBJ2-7,CASSRATGVSYEQYF
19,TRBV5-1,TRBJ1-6,CASSLNQISGTGNNSPLHF
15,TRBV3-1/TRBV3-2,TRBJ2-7,CASSYRQGGSYEQYF
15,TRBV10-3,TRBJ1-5,CANPRQVQVREPQHF
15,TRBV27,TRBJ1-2,CASSLQDSGGYGYTF
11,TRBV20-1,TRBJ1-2,CSARGLGGYTF
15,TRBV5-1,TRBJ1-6,CASSVPDRENSPLHF
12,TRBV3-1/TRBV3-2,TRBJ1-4,CASSQTDEKLFF
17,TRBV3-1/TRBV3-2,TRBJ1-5,CASSLGQGGNSNQPQHF
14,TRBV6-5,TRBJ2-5,CASSRQGRRETQYF
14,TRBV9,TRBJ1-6,CASSAGVSDSPLHF
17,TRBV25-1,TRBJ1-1,CASSESGGRGGRTEAFF
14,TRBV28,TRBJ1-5,CASIRGYSNQPQHF
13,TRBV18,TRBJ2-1,CASFPRISNEQFF
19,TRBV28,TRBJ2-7,CASSFRGGGTSPSSYEQYF
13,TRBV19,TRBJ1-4,CASSTLRTERLFF
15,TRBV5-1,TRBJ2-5,CASSGGQGGWETQYF
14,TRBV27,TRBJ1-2,CASSLTGQYYGYTF
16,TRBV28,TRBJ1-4,CASSRGGMATNEKLFF
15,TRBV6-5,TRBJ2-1,CASRESGGRHNEQFF
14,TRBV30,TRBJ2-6,CAWSRGPGANVLTF
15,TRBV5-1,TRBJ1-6,CASSIGQGAMSPLHF
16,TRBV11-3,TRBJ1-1,CASSTRDRGMDTEAFF
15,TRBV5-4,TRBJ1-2,CASSLDGHSNYGYTF
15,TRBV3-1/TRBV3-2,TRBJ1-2,CASSRAGTTKDGYTF
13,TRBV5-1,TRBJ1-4,CASSSAGNEKLFF